This entry concerns a single TCR beta chain. Using immunoSEQ multiplex PCR, the repertoire was profiled, and TCRdb retains in-frame clones only, with some absent. The table shows 9,500 to 15,000 clones, with less than 90% occurring only once. The data are from a study of somatic mutations in cytotoxic T cells in rheumatoid arthritis. On the study more broadly: Selected T-cell populations stained with V beta antibodies were isolated by flow sorting to nearly 100% purity; these included V beta1+ cells subjected to TCRB sequencing.

The CDR3 consists of 14 residues. Trimming cost V 5 bases and J 0 bases; bases outside gene matches: 2. Germline V gives CDR1 MDHEN, CDR2 SYDVKM. The sequenced sample consisted of CD8+ T cells sorted from blood. The genes are TRBV28 and TRBJ1-1, with 8 nucleotides matching TRBD1. The receptor was isolated from an older woman in good health. CDR3 amino acids: CASSLTGVNTEAFF. CDR3 in DNA: TGTGCCAGCAGTCTGACAGGGGTGAACACTGAAGCTTTCTTT.